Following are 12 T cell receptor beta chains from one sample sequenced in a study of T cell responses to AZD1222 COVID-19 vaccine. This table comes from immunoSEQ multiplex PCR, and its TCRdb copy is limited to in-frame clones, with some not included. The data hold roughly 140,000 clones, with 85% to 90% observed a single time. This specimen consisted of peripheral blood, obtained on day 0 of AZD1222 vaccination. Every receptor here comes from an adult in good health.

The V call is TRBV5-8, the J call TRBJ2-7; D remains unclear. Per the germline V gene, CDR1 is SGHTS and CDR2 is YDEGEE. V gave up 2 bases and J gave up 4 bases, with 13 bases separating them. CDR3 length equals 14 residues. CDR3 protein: CASSFVNLNYEQYF. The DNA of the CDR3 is TGTGCCAGCAGCTTTGTCAACCTTAATTACGAGCAGTACTTC.

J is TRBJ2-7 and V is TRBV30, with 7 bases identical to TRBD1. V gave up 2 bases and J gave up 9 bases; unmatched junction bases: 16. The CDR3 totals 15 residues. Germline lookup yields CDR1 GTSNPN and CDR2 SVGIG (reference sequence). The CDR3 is CAWSSETGPIIGQYF. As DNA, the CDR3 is TGTGCCTGGAGTTCCGAGACAGGGCCAATAATTGGGCAGTACTTC.

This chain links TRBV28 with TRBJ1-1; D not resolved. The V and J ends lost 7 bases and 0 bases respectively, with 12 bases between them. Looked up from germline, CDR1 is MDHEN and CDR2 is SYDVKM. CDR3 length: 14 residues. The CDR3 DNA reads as TGTGCCAGCACCGTGACGGGAATGAACACTGAAGCTTTCTTT. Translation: CASTVTGMNTEAFF.

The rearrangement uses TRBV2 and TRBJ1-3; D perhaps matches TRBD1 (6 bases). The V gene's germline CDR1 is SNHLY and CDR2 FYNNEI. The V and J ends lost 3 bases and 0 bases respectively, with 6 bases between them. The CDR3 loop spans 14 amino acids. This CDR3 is CASSETGSGNTIYF. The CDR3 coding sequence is TGTGCCAGCAGTGAGACAGGCTCTGGAAACACCATATATTTT.

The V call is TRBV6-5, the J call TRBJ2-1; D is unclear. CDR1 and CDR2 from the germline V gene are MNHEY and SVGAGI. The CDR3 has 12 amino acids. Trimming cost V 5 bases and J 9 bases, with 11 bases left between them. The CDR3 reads CASSPNVGEQFF. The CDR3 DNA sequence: TGTGCCAGCAGTCCAAACGTGGGTGAGCAGTTCTTC.

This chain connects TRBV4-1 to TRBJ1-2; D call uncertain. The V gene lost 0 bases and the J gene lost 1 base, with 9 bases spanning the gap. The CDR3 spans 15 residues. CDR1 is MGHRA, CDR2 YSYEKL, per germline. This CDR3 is CASSQEDRNNYGYTF. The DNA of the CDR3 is TGCGCCAGCAGCCAAGAAGATAGGAATAACTATGGCTACACCTTC.

CDR3 sequence (DNA): TGTGCCAGCAGAAGGGGGTACAGGGGCGAAGCTTTCTTT. Translated: CASRRGYRGEAFF. The chain recombines TRBV12-3 or TRBV12-4 with TRBJ1-1, with 7 nucleotides matching TRBD1. This CDR3 is built from 13 residues. J was trimmed by 8 bases and V by 6 bases; bases with no gene match: 9.

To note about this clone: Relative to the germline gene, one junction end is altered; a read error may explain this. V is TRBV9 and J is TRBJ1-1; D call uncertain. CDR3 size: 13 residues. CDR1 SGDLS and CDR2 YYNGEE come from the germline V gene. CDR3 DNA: TGTGCCAGCAGCGTGGATAGTGATCGGGAGCGGCTCTTT. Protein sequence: CASSVDSDRERLF.

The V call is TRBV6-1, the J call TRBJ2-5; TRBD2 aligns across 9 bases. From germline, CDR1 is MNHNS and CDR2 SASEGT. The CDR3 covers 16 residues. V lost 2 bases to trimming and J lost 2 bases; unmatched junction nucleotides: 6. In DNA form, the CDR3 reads TGTGCCAGCAGTGAACAGCTAGCGGGGCGACAAGAGACCCAGTACTTC. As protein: CASSEQLAGRQETQYF.

The CDR3 DNA reads as TGTGCCAGCAGCCAAGTACAGGGTGGAAACACCATATATTTT. Translation gives CASSQVQGGNTIYF. The chain uses TRBV3-1 (or the pseudogene TRBV3-2) and TRBJ1-3; D is possibly TRBD1 (6 bases). The length of the CDR3 is 14 residues. The ends were cut back, 1 base at V and 3 bases at J, with 7 bases in the middle. The V gene's germline CDR1 is LGHDT and CDR2 YNNKEL (reference sequence).

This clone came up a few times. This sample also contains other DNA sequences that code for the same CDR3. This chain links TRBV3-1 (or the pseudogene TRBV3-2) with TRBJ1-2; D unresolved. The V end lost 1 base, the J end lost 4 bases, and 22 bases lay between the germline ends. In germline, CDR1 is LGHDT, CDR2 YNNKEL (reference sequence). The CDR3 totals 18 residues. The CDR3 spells CASSQGWLRSPEGYGYTF. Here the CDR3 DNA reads TGTGCCAGCAGCCAAGGGTGGCTTAGATCCCCGGAGGGCTATGGCTACACCTTC.

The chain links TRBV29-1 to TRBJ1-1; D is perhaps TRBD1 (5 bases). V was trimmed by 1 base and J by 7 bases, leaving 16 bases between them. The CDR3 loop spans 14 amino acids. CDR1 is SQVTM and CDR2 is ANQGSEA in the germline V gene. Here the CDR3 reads CSVEGEQGQFEAFF. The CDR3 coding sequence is TGCAGCGTTGAAGGGGAGCAGGGCCAGTTTGAAGCTTTCTTT.